A single sample gave rise to the 14 T cell receptor beta chains below, sequenced in a study of T cell responses to AZD1222 COVID-19 vaccine. Generated by immunoSEQ multiplex PCR, the TCRdb table keeps only in-frame clones and is missing some. This table holds about 140,000 clones. What was sequenced was peripheral blood. The receptors derive from an adult in good health.

V is TRBV12-3 or TRBV12-4 and J is TRBJ1-4; TRBD1 is a possible D gene (6 bases). V was trimmed by 5 bases and J by 8 bases, leaving 9 bases between them. The CDR3 is made up of 12 amino acids. The CDR3 here is CASSGQREKLFF. CDR3 in DNA: TGTGCCAGCAGTGGACAGCGAGAAAAACTGTTTTTT.

This chain links TRBV7-9 with TRBJ1-4, with TRBD1 matching 8 bases. The germline CDR1 and CDR2 sequences are SEHNR and FQNEAQ (reference sequence). With 4 bases clipped from V and 7 bases from J, the junction kept 8 bases outside the gene matches. This CDR3 region has 15 residues. The CDR3 sequence is CASSWAQGEGEKLFF. Written as DNA, the CDR3 is TGTGCCAGCAGCTGGGCACAGGGGGAAGGTGAAAAACTGTTTTTT.

CDR3 protein: CASRGSPGEKLFF. For the CDR3, the DNA is TGCGCCAGCCGCGGGTCCCCAGGTGAAAAACTGTTTTTT. This chain uses TRBV10-1 with TRBJ1-4; no firm D call. V gave up 8 bases and J gave up 7 bases, with 14 bases separating them. Germline assignment: CDR1 WNHNN and CDR2 SYGVQD (reference sequence). This CDR3 contains 13 residues.

A word on this clone: The same CDR3 can be traced to other DNA sequences in this sample. Written as DNA, the CDR3 is TGCGCCAGCAGCTTGGGGCCTAGCACAGATACGCAGTATTTT. Translating it yields CASSLGPSTDTQYF. This chain joins TRBV5-1 and TRBJ2-3; D not certain. CDR3 length: 14 amino acids. Trimming pared 0 bases from V and 0 bases from J, leaving 5 bases between. The V gene's germline CDR1 is SGHRS and CDR2 YFSETQ.

This chain connects TRBV19 to TRBJ1-1; D may be TRBD1 (5 bases). The CDR3 spans 13 residues. Trimming took off 10 bases at V and 5 bases at J, with 17 bases between the two ends. CDR1 is LNHDA and CDR2 is SQIVND in the germline V gene (reference sequence). The CDR3 is CATGDGRGTEAFF. The CDR3 DNA reads TGTGCCACCGGGGACGGCCGGGGGACTGAAGCTTTCTTT.

V is TRBV4-2 and J is TRBJ2-3; 8 nucleotides agree with TRBD2. Germline V gives CDR1 LGHNA, CDR2 YNFKEQ. The CDR3 loop spans 15 amino acids. V shed 3 bases, J shed 4 bases, and the junction held 6 bases outside the gene matches. The CDR3: CASSQDGGAADTQYF. Here the CDR3 DNA reads TGTGCCAGCAGCCAGGACGGGGGGGCCGCAGATACGCAGTATTTT.

The CDR3: CASSQDNSGDYSNQPQHF. DNA for the CDR3: TGCGCCAGCAGCCAAGATAATTCCGGGGACTATAGCAATCAGCCCCAGCATTTT. The chain employs TRBV4-1 and TRBJ1-5; D may be TRBD1 (5 bases). The CDR3 has 18 residues. The ends were cut back, 0 bases at V and 0 bases at J, with 15 bases in the middle. Germline-derived CDR1 and CDR2 are MGHRA and YSYEKL.

The chain recombines TRBV5-4 with TRBJ2-3; 9 positions match TRBD1. This CDR3 has 16 amino acids. The germline CDR1 and CDR2 sequences are SGHNT and YYREEE (reference sequence). J gave up 6 bases and V 0 bases, and 8 bases lay outside the gene matches. The CDR3 nucleotides read TGTGCCAGCAGCTTGGTCGGGACAGGGCCAACCGATACGCAGTATTTT. It yields the protein CASSLVGTGPTDTQYF.

This chain links TRBV3-1 (or the pseudogene TRBV3-2) with TRBJ1-6; D not resolved. The CDR3 runs 16 residues. The V end lost 4 bases, the J end lost 10 bases, and 20 bases lay between the germline ends. Germline loops: CDR1 LGHDT, CDR2 YNNKEL (reference sequence). CDR3 sequence: CASSPPGEGLQSPLHF. The CDR3 region has the DNA TGTGCCAGCAGCCCCCCCGGTGAGGGATTACAGTCACCCCTCCACTTT.

This rearrangement joins TRBV2 to TRBJ2-7, with 8 bases fitting TRBD2. The CDR3 sequence is 12 residues long. Germline-derived CDR1 and CDR2 are SNHLY and FYNNEI. J was trimmed by 6 bases and V by 6 bases; bases with no gene match: 4. DNA for the CDR3: TGTGCCAGCAGGAGGGCGGGGGGCGAGCAGTACTTC. It encodes CASRRAGGEQYF. Full variable domain (missing parts from reference TRBV2 and TRBJ2-7): EPEVTQTPSHQVTQMGQEVILRCVPISNHLYFYWYRQILGQKVEFLVSFYNNEISEKSEIFDDQFSVERPDGSNFTLKIRSTKLEDSAMYFCASRRAGGEQYFGPGTRLTVT.

This chain links TRBV10-2 with TRBJ1-2, with D tentatively TRBD1 (5 bases). The CDR3 length is 16 residues. V lost 0 bases to trimming and J lost 0 bases, with 11 bases between them. The germline CDR1 and CDR2 sequences are WSHSY and SAAADI. The CDR3 sequence is CASSESGRGSNYGYTF. DNA for the CDR3: TGCGCCAGCAGTGAGTCAGGAAGGGGATCTAACTATGGCTACACCTTC.

The V gene is TRBV5-6, the J gene TRBJ1-2; D is unresolved. CDR1 SGHDT and CDR2 YYEEEE come from the germline V gene. This CDR3 has 13 amino acids. The V end lost 0 bases, the J end lost 6 bases, and 9 bases lay between the germline ends. The CDR3, as DNA: TGTGCCAGCAGCTTGGACTATGGGGATGGCTACACCTTC. It encodes CASSLDYGDGYTF.

The rearrangement joins TRBV21-1 to TRBJ1-2. TRBV21-1 is deemed a pseudogene. CDR3 length: 21 amino acids. The CDR3 region is CASSKKRGREYRAISKYGYTF. As DNA, the CDR3 is TGTGCCAGCAGCAAAAAGAGGGGAAGGGAGTATAGAGCAATAAGTAAGTATGGCTACACCTTC.

DNA for the CDR3: TGCGCCAGCAGTGAGTGGGACAGGGCTTGGACCGGGGAGCTGTTTTTT. Its translation: CASSEWDRAWTGELFF. V is TRBV10-2 and J is TRBJ2-2; 9 positions match TRBD1. The CDR3 extends over 16 amino acids. The J segment lost 5 bases and the V segment lost 1 base, leaving 5 bases of the junction unmatched. Per germline, CDR1 WSHSY and CDR2 SAAADI.